The clone carrying this T cell receptor (beta chain) appeared a few times. The target antigen is unknown. A multiplex PCR was run with 60 Vbeta primers and 13 Jbeta primers. In the authors' methods: Around 10 million of the about 80 million unique TCR beta chains counted in a later analysis were shared. TCRdb's copy holds only in-frame clones and misses some; the assay was immunoSEQ multiplex PCR. V, J and clone size are those of that table, while D and trimming were read from the DNA. The profile covers some 200,000 clones, with 82% appearing a single time and roughly 0.8% taken by the ten largest. This specimen comes from a study of cytomegalovirus exposure and HLA in healthy donors. General study findings and limits: Analyses of presence and absence presupposed an approximately uniform sequencing depth across donors. Upon later analysis, HLA-associated TCR beta chains proved more clonally expanded than other, equally common chains. The investigators catalogued 150 to 200 TCR beta chains as cytomegalovirus-associated.

CDR3 length equals 13 residues. Trimming pared 4 bases from V and 2 bases from J, leaving 9 bases between. The germline V gene encodes CDR1 SGHDT and CDR2 YYEEEE. The chain recombines TRBV5-6 with TRBJ1-1; D gene ambiguous. The sample was PBMCs. The receptor was isolated from a woman between 18 and 29 years old in good health and CMV-seronegative. CDR3 amino acids: CASSGQFNTEAFF. In DNA, the CDR3 is TGTGCCAGCAGCGGGCAGTTTAACACTGAAGCTTTCTTT.